A single sample gave rise to the 7 T cell receptor beta chains below, sequenced in a study of control samples from healthy donors and cancer patients. The protocol was immunoSEQ multiplex PCR, while the TCRdb copy is restricted to in-frame clones and leaves out a portion. This sample has around 190,000 clones; about 90% occur once, and the top ten carry about 1.4%. Specimen: blood. These receptors were taken from a woman between 45 and 60 years old in good health.

The rearrangement joins TRBV5-1 to TRBJ2-5; perhaps D is TRBD1 or TRBD2 (5 bases each). The CDR3 extends over 16 amino acids. The germline V gene encodes CDR1 SGHRS and CDR2 YFSETQ. V was shortened by 0 bases and J by 5 bases, with 17 bases between the two germline ends. This chain's CDR3 is CASSLALGVEGETQYF. CDR3 DNA: TGCGCCAGCAGCTTGGCCCTGGGGGTCGAGGGGGAGACCCAGTACTTC.

This chain connects TRBV5-1 to TRBJ2-5; 7 bases agree with TRBD2. The ends lost 0 bases at V and 4 bases at J; junction bases unmatched: 6. The CDR3 sequence is 15 residues long. Germline CDR1 and CDR2: SGHRS and YFSETQ. The CDR3 coding sequence is TGCGCCAGCAGCTTGGGCGGGACGGGGGGAGAGACCCAGTACTTC. Translated: CASSLGGTGGETQYF.

The chain recombines TRBV27 with TRBJ1-1; TRBD1 agrees at 8 bases. CDR1 MNHEY and CDR2 SMNVEV come from the germline V gene (reference sequence). The CDR3 covers 14 residues. The ends lost 0 bases at V and 7 bases at J; junction bases unmatched: 4. The CDR3 nucleotides are TGTGCCAGCAGTTTATCTGGGACAGGACGTGAAGCTTTCTTT. Protein sequence: CASSLSGTGREAFF.

The rearrangement links TRBV6-6 to TRBJ2-5, with 7 bases matching TRBD1. J was trimmed by 3 bases and V by 2 bases; bases with no gene match: 9. Looked up from germline, CDR1 is MNHNY and CDR2 is SVGAGI (reference sequence). The CDR3 sequence is 16 residues long. CDR3 coding DNA: TGTGCCAGCAGTTACGGCGCTCGACAGGGAAAAGAGACCCAGTACTTC. Its translation: CASSYGARQGKETQYF.

The chain uses TRBV15 and TRBJ2-1, with D possibly being TRBD2 (6 bases). The length of the CDR3 is 13 residues. V lost 8 bases, J lost 8 bases, and 16 bases lay in between. Germline V lookup: CDR1 LNHNV, CDR2 YYDKDF (reference sequence). The CDR3 DNA is TGTGCCACCTCAAGCAGCCCGGGGGATGAGCAGTTCTTC. This encodes CATSSSPGDEQFF.

This clone was seen just once. Because the CDR3's place on the DNA is in doubt, the DNA is left out and the CDR3 is given as listed by TCRdb. The J gene is TRBJ1-1, the V gene TRBV27. Germline CDR1 MNHEY, CDR2 SMNVEV (reference sequence). The CDR3 adds up to 14 amino acids, both ends counted. The CDR3 loop reads CASSSSPGRLVAFF.

The V and J genes are TRBV7-3 and TRBJ2-5; D perhaps matches TRBD2 (5 bases). Trimming took 0 bases from V and 2 from J, leaving 10 bases between them. This CDR3 has 15 residues. CDR1 and CDR2 (germline): SGHTA, FQGTGA. Written as DNA, the CDR3 is TGTGCCAGCAGCTTAACCAGAGGGCCTCAAGAGACCCAGTACTTC. It specifies CASSLTRGPQETQYF.